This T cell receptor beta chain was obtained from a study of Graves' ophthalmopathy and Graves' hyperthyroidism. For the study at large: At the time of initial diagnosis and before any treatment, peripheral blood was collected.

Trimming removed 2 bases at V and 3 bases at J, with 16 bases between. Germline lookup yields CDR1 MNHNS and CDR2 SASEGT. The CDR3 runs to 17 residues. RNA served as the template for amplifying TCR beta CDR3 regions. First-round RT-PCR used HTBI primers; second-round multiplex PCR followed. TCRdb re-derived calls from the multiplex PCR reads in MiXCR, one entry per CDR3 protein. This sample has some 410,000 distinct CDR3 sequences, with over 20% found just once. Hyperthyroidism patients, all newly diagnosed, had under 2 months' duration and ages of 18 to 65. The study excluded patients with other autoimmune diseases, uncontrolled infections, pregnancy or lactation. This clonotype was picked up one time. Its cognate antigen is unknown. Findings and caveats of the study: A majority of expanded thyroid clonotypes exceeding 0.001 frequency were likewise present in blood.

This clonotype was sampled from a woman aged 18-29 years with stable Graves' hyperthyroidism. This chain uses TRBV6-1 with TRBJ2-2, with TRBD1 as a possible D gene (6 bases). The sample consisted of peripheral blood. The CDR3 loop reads CASSEFWGQSYTGELFF. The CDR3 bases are TGTGCCAGCAGTGAATTCTGGGGGCAGTCCTACACCGGGGAGCTGTTTTTT.